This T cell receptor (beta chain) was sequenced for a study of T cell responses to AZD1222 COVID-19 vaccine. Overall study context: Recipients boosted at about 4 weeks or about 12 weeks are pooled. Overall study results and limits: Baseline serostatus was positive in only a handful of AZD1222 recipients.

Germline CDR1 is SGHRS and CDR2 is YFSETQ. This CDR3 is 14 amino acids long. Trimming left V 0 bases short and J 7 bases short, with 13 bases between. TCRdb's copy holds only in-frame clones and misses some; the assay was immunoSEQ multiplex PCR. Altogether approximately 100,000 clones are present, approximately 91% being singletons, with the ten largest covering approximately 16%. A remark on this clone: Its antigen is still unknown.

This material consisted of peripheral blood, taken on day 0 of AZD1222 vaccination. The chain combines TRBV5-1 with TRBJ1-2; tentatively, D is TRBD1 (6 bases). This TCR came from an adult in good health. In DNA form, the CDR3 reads TGCGCCAGCAGCTTGGACAGGGAATTGGGTGGCTACACCTTC. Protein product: CASSLDRELGGYTF. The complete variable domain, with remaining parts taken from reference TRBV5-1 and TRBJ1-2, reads KAGVTQTPRYLIKTRGQQVTLSCSPISGHRSVSWYQQTPGQGLQFLFEYFSETQRNKGNFPGRFSGRQFSNSRSEMNVSTLELGDSALYLCASSLDRELGGYTFGSGTRLTVV.